The 13 T cell receptor beta chains given below trace back to one sample, sequenced in a study of technical replicates of blood from several donors. Some clones are missing from TCRdb's copy, which holds only in-frame ones; the method was immunoSEQ multiplex PCR. This table has about 74,000 clones, 95% appearing once. The specimen was T cells isolated from PBMCs. These receptor sequences come from a human donor in good health.

V gene TRBV4-1 combines with J gene TRBJ1-1; D may be TRBD1 (5 bases). The CDR3 length is 16 residues. CDR1 and CDR2 from the germline V gene are MGHRA and YSYEKL. Trimming pared 0 bases from V and 5 bases from J, leaving 16 bases between. DNA of the CDR3: TGCGCCAGCAGCCAAGAGGTGCGCGGGGCGGGTACTGAAGCTTTCTTT. Translated: CASSQEVRGAGTEAFF.

The chain carries TRBV18 and TRBJ1-4; D possibly corresponds to TRBD1 (6 bases). The CDR3 runs to 15 residues. V was pared by 2 bases and J by 2 bases, with 9 bases between. Germline-derived CDR1 and CDR2 are KGHSH and LQKENI. The chain's CDR3 is CASSPGGNTNEKLFF. The CDR3 DNA is TGTGCCAGCTCACCAGGGGGCAACACTAATGAAAAACTGTTTTTT. Based on the CDR3 plus reference TRBV18 and TRBJ1-4, the full variable domain is NAGVMQNPRHLVRRRGQEARLRCSPMKGHSHVYWYRQLPEEGLKFMVYLQKENIIDESGMPKERFSAEFPKEGPSILRIQQVVRGDSAAYFCASSPGGNTNEKLFFGSGTQLSVL.

The gene calls are TRBV6-5 and TRBJ1-3; weak D call: TRBD1 (6 bases). The CDR3 loop spans 15 amino acids. Trimming left V 6 bases short and J 4 bases short, with 16 bases between. The germline gives CDR1 MNHEY, CDR2 SVGAGI. CDR3 residues: CASSQRTGGGNTIYF. CDR3 coding DNA: TGTGCCAGCAGCCAACGTACGGGGGGCGGAAACACCATATATTTT.

The rearrangement links TRBV7-2 to TRBJ2-3; 7 bases fit TRBD2. Per the germline V gene, CDR1 is SGHTA and CDR2 is FQGNSA. There are 13 residues in the CDR3. V lost 8 bases, J lost 4 bases, and 6 bases stayed unmatched. The CDR3 coding sequence is TGTGCCAGCGGCCGGGACTATGCAGATACGCAGTATTTT. Amino acids: CASGRDYADTQYF.

V usage is TRBV5-6 and J usage is TRBJ2-3; 8 nucleotides match TRBD2. CDR1 is SGHDT and CDR2 is YYEEEE in the germline V gene. The CDR3 sequence is 14 residues long. With 7 bases clipped from V and 0 bases from J, the junction kept 4 bases outside the gene matches. DNA of the CDR3: TGTGCCAGCGGGGGACTAGGTAGCACAGATACGCAGTATTTT. Translation gives CASGGLGSTDTQYF.

The chain carries TRBV18 and TRBJ2-7, with 10 bases fitting TRBD1. Germline V gene sequence: CDR1 KGHSH, CDR2 LQKENI. With V trimmed by 4 bases and J by 7 bases, 7 bases remained unmatched. The CDR3 runs 14 residues. The CDR3, as DNA: TGTGCCAGCTCACAAGAGGACAGGGGGACGGAGCAGTACTTC. This translates into CASSQEDRGTEQYF.

The chain employs TRBV2 and TRBJ2-7, with D tentatively TRBD2 (7 bases). V gave up 6 bases and J gave up 11 bases, with 14 bases separating them. There are 11 residues in the CDR3. Germline CDR1 is SNHLY and CDR2 is FYNNEI. The CDR3 region has the DNA TGTGCCAGCAGGAGGGAGGGGGACGAGTACTTC. This sequence encodes CASRREGDEYF.

The rearrangement uses TRBV6-6 and TRBJ1-5; D is uncertain. Germline assignment: CDR1 MNHNY and CDR2 SVGAGI (reference sequence). This CDR3 has 12 residues. V was cut by 6 bases and J by 4 bases, with 7 bases left in between. CDR3 residues: CASSVRNQPQHF. In DNA, the CDR3 is TGTGCCAGCAGCGTGAGAAATCAGCCCCAGCATTTT.

J is TRBJ2-5 and V is TRBV5-1; 8 bases line up with TRBD1. Germline V gives CDR1 SGHRS, CDR2 YFSETQ. This CDR3 comprises 15 residues. J was trimmed by 1 base and V by 0 bases; bases with no gene match: 2. The CDR3 region has the DNA TGCGCCAGCAGCTTGGACAGGGGGAGCCAAGAGACCCAGTACTTC. It specifies CASSLDRGSQETQYF.

The chain recombines TRBV7-9 with TRBJ1-1; 7 bases are shared with TRBD1. Germline V lookup: CDR1 SEHNR, CDR2 FQNEAQ (reference sequence). CDR3 length: 14 amino acids. V trimming: 1 base; J trimming: 10 bases; junction bases outside the gene matches: 9. In DNA, the CDR3 is TGTGCCAGCAGCTTAGGGGGACAGTTAAGAGGAGCTTTCTTT. As protein: CASSLGGQLRGAFF.

This clone was detected only once. The genes are TRBV7-8 and TRBJ2-1, with D hard to call. Germline CDR1 reads SGHVS; CDR2 reads FQNEAQ. Trimming cost V 1 base and J 7 bases, with 5 bases left between them. The CDR3 covers 12 residues. CDR3 bases: TGTGCCAGCAGCTTAGTGAGAAATGAGCAGTTCTTC. It codes for CASSLVRNEQFF.

The V call is TRBV7-9, the J call TRBJ1-1; 9 bases agree with TRBD1. Germline-derived CDR1 and CDR2 are SEHNR and FQNEAQ (reference sequence). Trimming took 5 bases from V and 4 from J; bases not matched to a gene: 5. The CDR3 consists of 14 residues. CDR3 amino acids: CASSLGDRATEAFF. CDR3 nucleotide sequence: TGTGCCAGCAGCCTGGGGGACAGGGCCACTGAAGCTTTCTTT.

This chain connects TRBV11-3 to TRBJ2-7, with D possibly matching TRBD2 (6 bases). The V gene's germline CDR1 is SGHNT and CDR2 YENEEA. CDR3 size: 14 residues. V was cut by 3 bases and J by 5 bases, with 14 bases left in between. CDR3 amino acids: CASSFPGKRDEQYF. Here the CDR3 DNA reads TGTGCCAGCAGCTTTCCCGGAAAGCGGGACGAGCAGTACTTC.